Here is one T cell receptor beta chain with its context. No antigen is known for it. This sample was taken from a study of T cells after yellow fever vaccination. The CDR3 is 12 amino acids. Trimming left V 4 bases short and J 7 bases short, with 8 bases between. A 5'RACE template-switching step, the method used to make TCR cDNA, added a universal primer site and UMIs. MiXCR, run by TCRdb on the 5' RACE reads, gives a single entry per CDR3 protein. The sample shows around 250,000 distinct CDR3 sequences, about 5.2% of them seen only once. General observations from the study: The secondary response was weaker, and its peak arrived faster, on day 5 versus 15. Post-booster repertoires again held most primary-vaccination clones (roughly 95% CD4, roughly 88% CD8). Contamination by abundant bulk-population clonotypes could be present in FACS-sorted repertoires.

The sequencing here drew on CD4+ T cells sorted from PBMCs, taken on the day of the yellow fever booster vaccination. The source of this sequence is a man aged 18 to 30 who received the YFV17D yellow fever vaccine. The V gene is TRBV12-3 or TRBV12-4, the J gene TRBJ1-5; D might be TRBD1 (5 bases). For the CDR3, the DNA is TGTGCCAGCAGTTGGGGCAGCCAGCCCCAGCATTTT. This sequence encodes CASSWGSQPQHF.